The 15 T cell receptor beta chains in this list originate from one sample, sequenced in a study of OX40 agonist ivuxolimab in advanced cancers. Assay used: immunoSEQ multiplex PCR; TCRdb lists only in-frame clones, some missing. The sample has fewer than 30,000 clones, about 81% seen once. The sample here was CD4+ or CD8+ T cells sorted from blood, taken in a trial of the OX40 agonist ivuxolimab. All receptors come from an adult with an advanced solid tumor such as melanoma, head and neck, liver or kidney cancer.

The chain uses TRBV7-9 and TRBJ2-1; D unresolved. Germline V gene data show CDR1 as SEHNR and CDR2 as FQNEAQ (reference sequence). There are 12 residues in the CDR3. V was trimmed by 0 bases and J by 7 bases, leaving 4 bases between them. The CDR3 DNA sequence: TGTGCCAGCAGCTTAGCAGTGAATGAGCAGTTCTTC. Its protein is CASSLAVNEQFF.

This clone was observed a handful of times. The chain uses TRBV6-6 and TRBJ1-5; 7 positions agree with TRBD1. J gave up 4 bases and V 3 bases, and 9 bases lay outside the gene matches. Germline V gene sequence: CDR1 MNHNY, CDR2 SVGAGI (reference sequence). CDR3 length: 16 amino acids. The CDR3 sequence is CASSYTTGAPNQPQHF. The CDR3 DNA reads TGTGCCAGCAGTTATACCACAGGGGCACCGAATCAGCCCCAGCATTTT.

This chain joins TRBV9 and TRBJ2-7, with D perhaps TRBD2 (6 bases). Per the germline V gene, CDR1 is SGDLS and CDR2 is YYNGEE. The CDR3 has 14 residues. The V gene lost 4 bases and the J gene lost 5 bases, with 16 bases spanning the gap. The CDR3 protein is CASSIWDWGDEQYF. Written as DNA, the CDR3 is TGTGCCAGCAGCATTTGGGACTGGGGCGACGAGCAGTACTTC.

The CDR3 spells CASSRISTDTQYF. CDR3 DNA sequence: TGTGCCAGCAGTAGGATTAGCACAGATACGCAGTATTTT. The chain carries TRBV2 and TRBJ2-3; D gene ambiguous. Germline V gene sequence: CDR1 SNHLY, CDR2 FYNNEI. Trimming pared 5 bases from V and 0 bases from J, leaving 6 bases between. This CDR3 has 13 amino acids. Complete variable domain (other parts from reference TRBV2 and TRBJ2-3): EPEVTQTPSHQVTQMGQEVILRCVPISNHLYFYWYRQILGQKVEFLVSFYNNEISEKSEIFDDQFSVERPDGSNFTLKIRSTKLEDSAMYFCASSRISTDTQYFGPGTRLTVL.

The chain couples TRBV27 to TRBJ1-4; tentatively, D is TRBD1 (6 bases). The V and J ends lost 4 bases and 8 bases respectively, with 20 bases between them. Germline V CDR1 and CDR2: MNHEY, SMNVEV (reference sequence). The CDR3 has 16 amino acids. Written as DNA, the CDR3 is TGTGCCAGCAGTTCCTCTTCGTCCGCTAGGGGGGAAAAACTGTTTTTT. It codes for CASSSSSSARGEKLFF.

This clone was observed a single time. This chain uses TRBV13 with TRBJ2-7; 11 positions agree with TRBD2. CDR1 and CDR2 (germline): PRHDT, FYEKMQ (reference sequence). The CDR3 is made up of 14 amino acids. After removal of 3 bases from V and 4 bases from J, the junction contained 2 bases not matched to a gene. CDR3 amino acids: CASSLGLAAYEQYF. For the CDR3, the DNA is TGTGCCAGCAGCTTGGGACTAGCGGCGTACGAGCAGTACTTC.

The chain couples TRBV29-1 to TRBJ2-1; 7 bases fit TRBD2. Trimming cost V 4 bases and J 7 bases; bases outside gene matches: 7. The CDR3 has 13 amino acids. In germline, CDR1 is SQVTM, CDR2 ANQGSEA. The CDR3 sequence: CSVGDSGWNEQFF. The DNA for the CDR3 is TGCAGCGTTGGGGATAGCGGGTGGAATGAGCAGTTCTTC.

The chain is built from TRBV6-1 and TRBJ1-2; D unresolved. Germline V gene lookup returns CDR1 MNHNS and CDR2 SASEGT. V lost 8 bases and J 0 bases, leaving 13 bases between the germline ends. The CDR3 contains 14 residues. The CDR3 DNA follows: TGTGCCAGCCGAGAGGAAGCCCCTAACTATGGCTACACCTTC. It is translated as CASREEAPNYGYTF.

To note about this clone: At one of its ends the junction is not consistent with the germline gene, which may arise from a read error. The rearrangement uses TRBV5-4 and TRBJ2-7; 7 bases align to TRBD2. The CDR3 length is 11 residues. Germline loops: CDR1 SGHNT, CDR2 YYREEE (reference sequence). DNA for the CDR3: TGTGCCAGCAGCCAGGCGAAGGGACTATTATTC. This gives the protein CASSQAKGLLF.

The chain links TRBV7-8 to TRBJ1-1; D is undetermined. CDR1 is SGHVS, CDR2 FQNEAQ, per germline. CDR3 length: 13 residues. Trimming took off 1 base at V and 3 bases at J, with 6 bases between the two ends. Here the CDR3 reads CASSLGEDTEAFF. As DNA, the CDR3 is TGTGCCAGCAGCTTAGGGGAGGACACTGAAGCTTTCTTT.

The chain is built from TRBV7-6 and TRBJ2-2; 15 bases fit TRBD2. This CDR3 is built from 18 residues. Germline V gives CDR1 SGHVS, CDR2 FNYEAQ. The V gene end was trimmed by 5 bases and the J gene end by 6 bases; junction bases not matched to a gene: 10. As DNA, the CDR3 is TGTGCCAGCAGCCCGGGACTAGCGGGGGGAGAATACCCCGGGGAGCTGTTTTTT. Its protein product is CASSPGLAGGEYPGELFF.

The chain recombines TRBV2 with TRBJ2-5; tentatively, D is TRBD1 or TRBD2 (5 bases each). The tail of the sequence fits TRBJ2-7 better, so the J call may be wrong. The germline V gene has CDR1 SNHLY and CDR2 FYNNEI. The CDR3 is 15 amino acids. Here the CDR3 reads CASSGGEGPSYEQYF. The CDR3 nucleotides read TGTGCCAGCAGTGGGGGAGAGGGGCCATCATACGAGCAGTACTTC.

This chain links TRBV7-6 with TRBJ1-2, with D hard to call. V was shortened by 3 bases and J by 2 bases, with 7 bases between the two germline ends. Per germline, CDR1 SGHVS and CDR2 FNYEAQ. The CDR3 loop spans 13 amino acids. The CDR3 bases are TGTGCCAGCAGCTTGTTCGGAAACTATGGCTACACCTTC. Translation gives CASSLFGNYGYTF.

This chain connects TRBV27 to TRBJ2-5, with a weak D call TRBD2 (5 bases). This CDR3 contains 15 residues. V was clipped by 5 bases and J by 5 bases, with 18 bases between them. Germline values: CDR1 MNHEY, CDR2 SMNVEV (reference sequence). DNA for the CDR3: TGTGCCAGCAGTCCCCGAGGGCTCGACTGGGAGACCCAGTACTTC. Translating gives CASSPRGLDWETQYF.

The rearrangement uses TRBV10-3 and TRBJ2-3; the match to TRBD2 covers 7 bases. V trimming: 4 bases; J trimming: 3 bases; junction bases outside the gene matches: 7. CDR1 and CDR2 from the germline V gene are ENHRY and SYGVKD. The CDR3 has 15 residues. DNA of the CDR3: TGTGCCATCAGTGGGGAGGGGCGCGGAACAGATACGCAGTATTTT. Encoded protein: CAISGEGRGTDTQYF.